The 5 T cell receptor beta chains given below trace back to one sample, sequenced in a study of OX40 agonist ivuxolimab in advanced cancers. Only in-frame clones appear in the TCRdb table, and some are missing; sequencing was by immunoSEQ multiplex PCR. The table lists 70,000 to 85,000 clones, 75% to 90% of them singletons. The sequencing used CD4+ or CD8+ T cells sorted from blood, collected in a trial of the OX40 agonist ivuxolimab. The receptors were sampled from an adult with an advanced solid tumor such as melanoma, head and neck, liver or kidney cancer.

The J gene is TRBJ2-2, the V gene TRBV7-6; D possibly uses TRBD1 or TRBD2 (5 bases each). Trimming took 3 bases from V and 4 from J, leaving 15 bases between them. The CDR3 sequence is 16 residues long. Germline loops: CDR1 SGHVS, CDR2 FNYEAQ. The CDR3 is CASSFGGPPGTGELFF. The CDR3 nucleotides are TGTGCCAGCAGCTTTGGGGGTCCTCCGGGCACCGGGGAGCTGTTTTTT.

The chain has TRBV19 and TRBJ1-5; D is unresolved. V lost 3 bases, J lost 0 bases, and 9 bases lay in between. CDR3 length: 15 amino acids. Germline lookup yields CDR1 LNHDA and CDR2 SQIVND (reference sequence). The CDR3 loop reads CASSISDYSNQPQHF. Written as DNA, the CDR3 is TGTGCCAGTAGTATCTCAGATTATAGCAATCAGCCCCAGCATTTT.

This clone has just one count. This chain connects TRBV19 to TRBJ2-2; D gene unclear. The V gene's germline CDR1 is LNHDA and CDR2 SQIVND (reference sequence). V gave up 7 bases and J gave up 1 base, with 19 bases separating them. The length of the CDR3 is 17 residues. CDR3 region: CASKASYGPRNTGELFF. The CDR3 bases are TGTGCCAGTAAGGCCAGCTATGGGCCTAGGAACACCGGGGAGCTGTTTTTT.

The chain recombines TRBV5-1 with TRBJ2-1; TRBD2 agrees at 13 bases. V shed 4 bases and J 9 bases; nucleotides not matched to a gene: 4. This CDR3 is built from 14 residues. Germline CDR1 is SGHRS and CDR2 is YFSETQ. The chain's CDR3 is CASSPRTSGGEQFF. The DNA for the CDR3 is TGCGCCAGCAGCCCCAGGACTAGCGGGGGTGAGCAGTTCTTC.

J is TRBJ2-7 and V is TRBV19; possible D gene TRBD2, 6 bases. In germline, CDR1 is LNHDA, CDR2 SQIVND (reference sequence). There are 14 residues in the CDR3. Trimming removed 3 bases from V and 6 bases from J, with 15 bases in between. CDR3 DNA: TGTGCCAGTAGTATTCGGGGGATTGGTGGCGAGCAGTACTTC. It translates to CASSIRGIGGEQYF.